Sequencing of this TCR beta chain was carried out in a study of T cells in Graves' hyperthyroidism and ophthalmopathy. The study's findings and limits: In blood, most of the thyroid clonotypes expanded above 0.001 were also present.

Researchers took RNA transcripts and amplified the TCR beta CDR3 regions from them. First-round RT-PCR of the TCR CDR3 relied on the HTBI primer set. TCRdb re-derived calls from the multiplex PCR reads in MiXCR, one entry per CDR3 protein. The profile shows about 300,000 distinct CDR3 sequences, 13% of them singletons. This clonotype was observed at least ten times. Its antigen is unidentified. Germline V gene data show CDR1 as SNHLY and CDR2 as FYNNEI. V dropped 6 bases and J dropped 7 bases, with 13 bases sitting between them. This CDR3 region has 13 residues. The source is a woman younger than 45 with Graves' hyperthyroidism that later progressed to Graves' ophthalmopathy. Sequenced material: blood. V and J are TRBV2 and TRBJ1-5; TRBD1 is a possible D gene (6 bases). Here the CDR3 reads CASSVTGTQPQHF. CDR3 DNA sequence: TGTGCCAGCAGCGTGACAGGAACACAGCCCCAGCATTTT.